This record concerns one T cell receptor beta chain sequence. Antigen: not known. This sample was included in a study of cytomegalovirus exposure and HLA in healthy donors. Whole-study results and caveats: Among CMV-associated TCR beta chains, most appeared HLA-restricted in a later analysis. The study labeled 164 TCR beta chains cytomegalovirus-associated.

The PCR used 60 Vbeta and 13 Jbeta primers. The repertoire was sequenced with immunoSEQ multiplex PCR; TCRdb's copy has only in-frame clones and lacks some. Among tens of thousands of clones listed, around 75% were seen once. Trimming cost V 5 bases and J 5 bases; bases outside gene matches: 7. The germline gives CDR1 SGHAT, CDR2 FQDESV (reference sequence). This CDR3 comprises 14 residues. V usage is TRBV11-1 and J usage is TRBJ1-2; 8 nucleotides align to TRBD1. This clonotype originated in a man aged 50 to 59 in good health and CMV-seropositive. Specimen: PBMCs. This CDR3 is CASSGQGARYGYTF. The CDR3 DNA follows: TGTGCCAGCAGCGGTCAGGGGGCGAGGTATGGCTACACCTTC. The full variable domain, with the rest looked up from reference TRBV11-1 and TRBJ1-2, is EAEVAQSPRYKITEKSQAVAFWCDPISGHATLYWYRQILGQGPELLVQFQDESVVDDSQLPKDRFSAERLKGVDSTLKIQPAELGDSAMYLCASSGQGARYGYTFGSGTRLTVV.